This TCR beta chain is from a study of shared clonotypes between healthy human individuals. Study information: Sampling drew on donors who were a couple of women and a few men aged 18 to 49. Each donor had three CD4 naive, three CD4 memory, two CD8 naive and one CD8 memory plate.

This CDR3 contains 15 residues. The germline V gene has CDR1 MNHEY and CDR2 SVGAGI. Trimming removed 0 bases from V and 4 bases from J, with 12 bases in between. Sequencing was performed with immunoSEQ multiplex PCR; in TCRdb, only in-frame clones are kept and a portion is missing. The data contain under 2.5 million clones, about nine tenths of them singletons. The source of this sequence is a man between 18 and 35 years old in good health. Some clones in this sample may be carry-over from other donors' samples. V and J are TRBV6-5 and TRBJ1-2; D possibly corresponds to TRBD1 (5 bases). The sample comprised naive CD4+ T cells from PBMCs. The sample's subset: CD45RA+ positively selected. DNA for the CDR3: TGTGCCAGCAGTTACTCGATGGGGGGAACCTATGGCTACACCTTC. This translates into CASSYSMGGTYGYTF.